Listed below are T cell receptor beta chains from one sample, sequenced in a study of blood T cells in healthy people across ages. Each CDR3 protein gets one entry after TCRdb re-called the 5' RACE reads with MiXCR. The sample carries about 1.7 million distinct CDR3 sequences, 28% recorded once. Sequencing was performed on blood. Receptor source: a young woman in good health. Both conserved end residues are part of each CDR3. D genes are given only for firm matches. The size entry is marked missing in some rows and otherwise reads once, few, many or a size class.

size	V	J	D	CDR3	DNA
few	TRBV20-1	TRBJ2-5	-	CSASFSGQETQYF	TGCAGTGCTAGTTTCAGCGGCCAAGAGACCCAGTACTTC
-	TRBV14	TRBJ2-7	-	CACSQGVATYEQYF	TGTGCCTGCAGCCAGGGTGTAGCCACCTACGAGCAGTACTTC
few	TRBV5-6	TRBJ2-7	TRBD2	CASTKIELLAGGLYEQYF	TGTGCCAGCACCAAAATTGAACTTCTAGCGGGGGGCTTATACGAGCAGTACTTC
once	TRBV30	TRBJ2-4	-	CAWSDQGKNIQYF	TGTGCCTGGAGTGACCAAGGGAAAAACATTCAGTACTTC
-	TRBV29-1	TRBJ1-2	-	CSVDRRGYTF	TGCAGCGTTGATCGGAGGGGCTACACCTTC
-	TRBV6-5	TRBJ1-2	-	CASSIPFGGPEPHIDGYTF	TGTGCCAGCAGTATACCTTTTGGGGGGCCCGAGCCCCATATCGATGGCTACACCTTC
-	TRBV29-1	TRBJ2-1	TRBD2	CSVIGLAGGVEQFF	TGCAGCGTTATCGGGCTAGCGGGAGGTGTTGAGCAGTTCTTC
-	TRBV5-6	TRBJ2-3	-	CASSLGPGGVDTQYF	TGTGCCAGCAGCTTGGGTCCTGGCGGGGTAGATACGCAGTATTTT
-	TRBV7-9	TRBJ2-3	-	CASSLNGGPSTDTQYF	TGTGCCAGCAGCTTGAATGGGGGACCTAGCACAGATACGCAGTATTTT
few	TRBV6-6	TRBJ1-4	-	CASSTDYNEKLFF	TGTGCCAGCAGTACGGATTATAATGAAAAACTGTTTTTT
few	TRBV9	TRBJ2-1	TRBD2	CASSASLAGGQGEQFF	TGTGCCAGCAGCGCGTCGTTAGCGGGGGGGCAGGGTGAGCAGTTCTTC
few	TRBV11-1	TRBJ2-7	-	CASSRGGAEGEQYF	TGTGCCAGCAGCCGAGGGGGAGCGGAGGGCGAGCAGTACTTC
many	TRBV10-2	TRBJ2-5	-	CASSDGETQYF	TGCGCCAGCAGTGACGGGGAGACCCAGTACTTC
many	TRBV7-2	TRBJ2-5	-	CASSLAQKETQYF	TGTGCCAGCAGCTTAGCCCAGAAAGAGACCCAGTACTTC
-	TRBV3-1	TRBJ2-7	TRBD1	CASSHRTGRISYEQYF	TGTGCCAGCAGCCATCGGACAGGACGGATAAGCTACGAGCAGTACTTC
many	TRBV15	TRBJ2-4	TRBD2	CATSTLSGLAENIQYF	TGTGCCACCAGCACACTCAGCGGACTAGCGGAAAACATTCAGTACTTC
-	TRBV19	TRBJ1-6	-	CASRNRDNSPLHF	TGTGCCAGTCGTAATAGGGATAATTCACCCCTCCACTTT
-	TRBV3-1	TRBJ2-3	TRBD2	CASSPPLAGGQEDTQYF	TGTGCCAGCAGCCCCCCTCTAGCGGGGGGGCAAGAAGATACGCAGTATTTT
-	TRBV20-1	TRBJ2-1	-	CSARDGQGSEQFF	TGCAGTGCTAGAGATGGGCAGGGTAGTGAGCAGTTCTTC
-	TRBV20-1	TRBJ2-7	TRBD1	CSASSGTGGKYEQYF	TGCAGTGCTAGTAGTGGGACAGGGGGCAAGTACGAGCAGTACTTC
few	TRBV20-1	TRBJ1-3	TRBD1	CSAPGQSSSGNTIYF	TGCAGTGCTCCGGGACAGTCGTCCTCTGGAAACACCATATATTTT
few	TRBV12-3/TRBV12-4	TRBJ2-1	TRBD2	CASSFSGGRANEQFF	TGTGCCAGCAGTTTCTCTGGCGGGAGGGCGAATGAGCAGTTCTTC
-	TRBV5-6	TRBJ1-5	-	CASSLAKGTSARQPQHF	TGTGCCAGCAGCTTGGCCAAGGGGACATCGGCGCGGCAGCCCCAGCATTTT
-	TRBV20-1	TRBJ2-7	TRBD2	CSARVAGGPRSTYEQYF	TGCAGTGCTAGAGTGGCGGGGGGGCCCCGTTCAACCTACGAGCAGTACTTC
-	TRBV5-5	TRBJ2-3	TRBD1	CASSARGRGLDTQYF	TGTGCCAGCAGCGCCAGGGGGCGAGGGCTAGATACGCAGTATTTT
few	TRBV7-9	TRBJ2-5	-	CASSILTAQETQYF	TGTGCCAGCAGCATCCTGACTGCTCAAGAGACCCAGTACTTC
-	TRBV6-1	TRBJ2-7	-	CASSPWDPWSSYNEQYF	TGTGCCAGCAGCCCCTGGGACCCCTGGAGCTCCTACAATGAGCAGTACTTC
-	TRBV7-2	TRBJ2-3	-	CASSPSAGTDTQYF	TGTGCCAGCAGCCCCTCAGCGGGCACAGATACGCAGTATTTT
-	TRBV5-1	TRBJ1-1	-	CASSFGDLVTEAFF	TGCGCCAGTAGCTTCGGGGATTTGGTCACTGAAGCTTTCTTT